The entry below gives a single T cell receptor beta chain sequence along with its context. The CDR3 consists of 12 residues. Germline assignment: CDR1 SQVTM and CDR2 ANQGSEA. V gave up 4 bases and J gave up 2 bases; unmatched junction bases: 2. In the authors' methods: Amplifying reference gene primers gave estimates of nucleated cell counts. Clones were sequenced by immunoSEQ multiplex PCR, and TCRdb holds only the in-frame ones, with some missing. V and J calls and clone size are given by that table; D and trimming were obtained from the DNA. The repertoire holds 150,000 to 200,000 clones, with approximately 86% as singletons. The record originates from a study of blood T cell repertoires in COVID-19. Looking at the study overall: Acute and convalescent COVID-19 samples came from the United States, Italy and Spain. T cells, B-cell-depleted T cells, or PBMCs supplied cDNA or gDNA.

The chain combines TRBV29-1 with TRBJ2-7, with TRBD2 matching over 7 bases. Sequencing was performed on peripheral blood. This clonotype was sampled from a man aged 65-85 years with acute or convalescent COVID-19. The CDR3 nucleotides read TGCAGCGTTGTGGCGGGAGCCTACGAGCAGTACTTC. It translates to CSVVAGAYEQYF.